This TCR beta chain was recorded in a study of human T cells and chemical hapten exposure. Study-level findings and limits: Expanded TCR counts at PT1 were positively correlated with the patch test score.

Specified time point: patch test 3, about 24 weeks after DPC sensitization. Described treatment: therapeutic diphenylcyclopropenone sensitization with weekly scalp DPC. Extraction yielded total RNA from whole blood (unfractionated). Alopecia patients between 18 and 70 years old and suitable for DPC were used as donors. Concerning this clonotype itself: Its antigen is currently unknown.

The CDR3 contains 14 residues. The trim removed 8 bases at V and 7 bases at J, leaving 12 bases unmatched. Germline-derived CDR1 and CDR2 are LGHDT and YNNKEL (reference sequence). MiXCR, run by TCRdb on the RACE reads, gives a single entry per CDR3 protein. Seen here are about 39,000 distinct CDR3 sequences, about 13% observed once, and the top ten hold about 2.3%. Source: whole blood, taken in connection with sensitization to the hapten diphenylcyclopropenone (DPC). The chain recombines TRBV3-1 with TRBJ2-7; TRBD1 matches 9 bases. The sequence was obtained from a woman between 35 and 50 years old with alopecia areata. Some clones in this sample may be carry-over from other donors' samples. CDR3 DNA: TGTGCCAGCCAAGGCGGACAGGGGAGTAAGGAGCAGTACTTC. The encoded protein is CASQGGQGSKEQYF.